Below, 20 T cell receptor beta chains from the same sample are listed, as sequenced in a study of T cell repertoires in cytomegalovirus infection. Their antigens are not known. TCRdb re-called the reads with MiXCR, one entry per CDR3 protein. The sample has about 900,000 distinct CDR3 sequences, roughly 31% seen once. This specimen was cultured CD8+ T cells from PBMCs, taken from culture after CMV antigen stimulation. These receptors were obtained from a human donor in good health (CMV status not recorded). Some clones in this sample may be carry-over from other donors' samples.

The chain couples TRBV7-6 to TRBJ1-6; D perhaps matches TRBD1 (5 bases). Looked up from germline, CDR1 is SGHVS and CDR2 is FNYEAQ. The ends were cut back, 1 base at V and 9 bases at J, with 13 bases in the middle. This CDR3 region has 15 residues. The CDR3: CASSLGDGGGSPLHF. CDR3 DNA sequence: TGTGCCAGCAGCTTAGGGGACGGGGGGGGTTCACCCCTCCACTTT.

V is TRBV27 and J is TRBJ1-6; 7 positions match TRBD1. V gave up 5 bases and J gave up 8 bases; unmatched junction bases: 6. Germline-derived CDR1 and CDR2 are MNHEY and SMNVEV (reference sequence). This CDR3 has 14 residues. The CDR3 is CASSLGTVDSPLHF. The CDR3 coding sequence is TGTGCCAGCAGTCTGGGGACAGTGGATTCACCCCTCCACTTT.

This clonotype appeared many times. The chain has TRBV12-3 or TRBV12-4 and TRBJ2-1; no clear D gene. This CDR3 spans 14 amino acids. V was clipped by 2 bases and J by 8 bases, with 13 bases between them. This CDR3 is CASSLTPHLDEQFF. For the CDR3, the DNA is TGTGCCAGCAGTTTAACCCCACACCTCGATGAGCAGTTCTTC.

At least ten counts were recorded for this clonotype. The chain is built from TRBV7-9 and TRBJ1-3; 9 bases are shared with TRBD1. Germline loops: CDR1 SEHNR, CDR2 FQNEAQ (reference sequence). J was trimmed by 8 bases and V by 4 bases; bases with no gene match: 9. CDR3 length equals 15 residues. CDR3 loop: CASSSGQGTQDTIYF. In nucleotides, the CDR3 is TGTGCCAGCAGCTCCGGACAGGGGACACAAGACACCATATATTTT.

This clonotype was detected only a few times. V is TRBV6-5 and J is TRBJ2-1, with D unresolved. The CDR3 runs 13 residues. The germline CDR1 and CDR2 sequences are MNHEY and SVGAGI. Trimming stripped 5 bases from V and 8 bases from J, with 13 bases between. The CDR3 DNA follows: TGTGCCAGCAGTGAACACGAAGGCGATGAGCAGTTCTTC. It codes for CASSEHEGDEQFF.

The genes are TRBV29-1 and TRBJ2-1, with 10 positions matching TRBD2. Germline CDR1 and CDR2: SQVTM and ANQGSEA. The CDR3 contains 16 residues. J lost 0 bases, V lost 7 bases, and 9 bases had no gene match. The chain's CDR3 is CSGVAGGFSSYNEQFF. CDR3 sequence (DNA): TGCAGCGGCGTAGCGGGGGGCTTCAGCTCCTACAATGAGCAGTTCTTC.

The table lists this clonotype with a few counts. The chain joins TRBV29-1 to TRBJ2-1; unclear D gene. The CDR3 spans 14 residues. Trimming cost V 4 bases and J 2 bases, with 12 bases left between them. Germline V gene sequence: CDR1 SQVTM, CDR2 ANQGSEA. CDR3 nucleotide sequence: TGCAGCGTTGTCCGAGACGGAGCCTACAATGAGCAGTTCTTC. Translating it yields CSVVRDGAYNEQFF.

The V and J genes are TRBV5-1 and TRBJ1-5; 8 bases fit TRBD1. The germline V gene encodes CDR1 SGHRS and CDR2 YFSETQ. V lost 4 bases, J lost 5 bases, and 8 bases stayed unmatched. The CDR3 has 15 residues. Here the CDR3 reads CASSPGQGMDQPQHF. For the CDR3, the DNA is TGCGCCAGCAGCCCTGGACAGGGTATGGATCAGCCCCAGCATTTT.

This clonotype was detected a few times. The chain carries TRBV7-9 and TRBJ2-3; a weak D match, TRBD2 (6 bases). The V end was cut by 11 bases, the J end by 6 bases, with 30 bases between. Germline CDR1 is SEHNR and CDR2 is FQNEAQ (reference sequence). The CDR3 has 17 residues. The CDR3 DNA sequence: TGTGCCTTCGCGGGAAGGGTAGGGAACGCCCTCGTGGATACGCAGTATTTT. Translation gives CAFAGRVGNALVDTQYF.

This clonotype was counted only a few times. J is TRBJ1-2 and V is TRBV4-1, with a possible D match to TRBD1 (5 bases). CDR3 length equals 15 residues. The germline CDR1 and CDR2 sequences are MGHRA and YSYEKL. Trimming removed 0 bases from V and 6 bases from J, with 14 bases in between. CDR3 in DNA: TGCGCCAGCAGCCAAGATAGGGCAGGGAGTGATGGCTACACCTTC. This gives the protein CASSQDRAGSDGYTF.

The chain employs TRBV5-4 and TRBJ1-2; 8 bases agree with TRBD1. This CDR3 comprises 13 residues. Germline V gene sequence: CDR1 SGHNT, CDR2 YYREEE (reference sequence). The V and J ends lost 8 bases and 7 bases, in that order; junction bases with no gene match: 10. CDR3 loop: CASPGGLGGGYTF. The CDR3 DNA is TGTGCCAGTCCAGGGGGCTTGGGAGGTGGCTACACCTTC.

This clonotype was observed many times. V is TRBV4-2 and J is TRBJ2-7; 10 bases line up with TRBD2. CDR1 is LGHNA and CDR2 is YNFKEQ in the germline V gene. The trim removed 4 bases at V and 1 base at J, leaving 10 bases unmatched. CDR3 length equals 17 residues. CDR3 in DNA: TGTGCCAGCAGCCCCCCCGTCGCTAGCGGGGGATCCTACGAGCAGTACTTC. It is translated as CASSPPVASGGSYEQYF.

This clonotype was seen a handful of times. V usage is TRBV14 and J usage is TRBJ1-2, with 7 nucleotides matching TRBD1. Germline values: CDR1 SGHDN, CDR2 FVKESK. CDR3 length: 14 amino acids. Losses at the gene ends were 5 bases for V and 5 bases for J; bases not matched to a gene: 8. CDR3 DNA sequence: TGTGCCAGCAGCACCCGGGACAGTCCATATGGCTACACCTTC. This sequence encodes CASSTRDSPYGYTF.

This clonotype came up a few times. This CDR3 reads CATTKNTRGRRPDTQYF. CDR3 nucleotide sequence: TGTGCCACCACCAAAAATACGCGGGGGCGGCGCCCAGATACGCAGTATTTT. The chain recombines TRBV18 with TRBJ2-3; possible D gene TRBD2, 7 bases. The CDR3 contains 17 residues. V shed 10 bases and J shed 4 bases, with 27 bases lying between them. Germline V CDR1 and CDR2: KGHSH, LQKENI.

At least ten counts were recorded for this clonotype. The chain couples TRBV7-8 to TRBJ2-3; TRBD2 is a possible D gene (5 bases). The CDR3 runs to 16 residues. V was pared by 2 bases and J by 1 base, with 13 bases between. Per the germline V gene, CDR1 is SGHVS and CDR2 is FQNEAQ. The CDR3 region has the DNA TGTGCCAGCAGCTTAAGGCCGGGGTTTGGCACAGATACGCAGTATTTT. Its translation is CASSLRPGFGTDTQYF.

The chain couples TRBV29-1 to TRBJ2-3; maybe TRBD1 (7 bases). V shed 2 bases and J shed 0 bases, with 12 bases lying between them. There are 15 residues in the CDR3. The V gene's germline CDR1 is SQVTM and CDR2 ANQGSEA. CDR3 protein: CSVEPTGTSTDTQYF. The CDR3, as DNA: TGCAGCGTTGAACCGACAGGGACTAGCACAGATACGCAGTATTTT.

The CDR3 nucleotides are TGTGCCGCGGGGGAAGGTCCAGATACGCAGTATTTT. It codes for CAAGEGPDTQYF. The J gene is TRBJ2-3, the V gene TRBV27, with 7 bases identical to TRBD2. From germline, CDR1 is MNHEY and CDR2 SMNVEV (reference sequence). CDR3 length equals 12 residues. V trimming: 11 bases; J trimming: 4 bases; junction bases outside the gene matches: 6.

This clonotype was recorded many times. This sequence joins TRBV7-9 and TRBJ2-7; a weak D match, TRBD2 (6 bases). CDR3 length: 12 amino acids. Trimming shortened V by 5 bases and J by 3 bases, and 8 bases separated the two germline ends. The germline CDR1 and CDR2 sequences are SEHNR and FQNEAQ (reference sequence). DNA for the CDR3: TGTGCCAGCAGCCCGGAGGGCTACGAGCAGTACTTC. Encoded protein: CASSPEGYEQYF.

Many counts were recorded for this clonotype. The chain is built from TRBV4-3 and TRBJ2-3, with TRBD2 as a possible D gene (6 bases). The CDR3 sequence is 14 residues long. Germline V lookup: CDR1 LGHNA, CDR2 YSLEER. V lost 0 bases and J lost 5, with 9 bases in between. The DNA of the CDR3 is TGCGCCAGCAGCCAAGATAGGCGGGGAGATACGCAGTATTTT. This gives the protein CASSQDRRGDTQYF.

The sample holds many counts of this clonotype. The rearrangement joins TRBV6-5 to TRBJ2-1; D might be TRBD2 (5 bases). With 0 bases removed from V and 8 bases from J, the gap between germline ends came to 14 bases. The germline V gene has CDR1 MNHEY and CDR2 SVGAGI. This CDR3 region has 15 residues. CDR3 residues: CASSYSKLEEDEQFF. The CDR3 DNA is TGTGCCAGCAGTTACTCGAAACTGGAGGAGGATGAGCAGTTCTTC.